The 24 T cell receptor beta chains presented below share a single source sample, sequenced in a study of T cells in Graves' hyperthyroidism and ophthalmopathy. The TCR beta CDR3 regions underwent amplification using RNA transcripts as the source. The HTBI primer set drove a first-round RT-PCR of the TCR CDR3. Each CDR3 protein gets one entry after TCRdb re-called the multiplex PCR reads with MiXCR. The data hold about 720,000 distinct CDR3 sequences, with about a sixth observed a single time. What was sequenced was blood. The receptors were gathered from a man aged 18 to 30 with Graves' hyperthyroidism.

This clonotype was seen only a few times. The chain combines TRBV7-8 with TRBJ1-1; 7 bases align to TRBD1. Per germline, CDR1 SGHVS and CDR2 FQNEAQ. Germline trimming cut 5 bases from V and 5 bases from J; bases unmatched to any gene: 8. This CDR3 is built from 14 residues. The CDR3 region has the DNA TGTGCCAGCAGCGCCAGACAGGGTGGGACTGAAGCTTTCTTT. Protein: CASSARQGGTEAFF.

This clonotype came up many times. The V gene is TRBV28, the J gene TRBJ2-7; 7 positions agree with TRBD2. The CDR3 is 14 amino acids. V dropped 1 base and J dropped 4; count of bases not matched to a gene: 4. Germline V gene data show CDR1 as MDHEN and CDR2 as SYDVKM. The CDR3 coding sequence is TGTGCCAGCAGTTTATCAGCGGGAAAGTACGAGCAGTACTTC. It is translated as CASSLSAGKYEQYF.

This sequence joins TRBV15 and TRBJ1-2; no clear D gene. Germline CDR1 is LNHNV and CDR2 is YYDKDF (reference sequence). CDR3 length: 20 amino acids. Trimming stripped 1 base from V and 3 bases from J, with 27 bases between. In DNA form, the CDR3 reads TGTGCCACCAGCAGAGTTTTTGGAGGAACGGATCGTAACGGGGACTATGGCTACACCTTC. It is translated as CATSRVFGGTDRNGDYGYTF.

The genes are TRBV28 and TRBJ2-5, with TRBD2 matching 9 bases. V was pared by 2 bases and J by 2 bases, with 3 bases of the junction left unmatched. The CDR3 has 15 amino acids. Germline V CDR1 and CDR2: MDHEN, SYDVKM. The CDR3 bases are TGTGCCAGCAGTTTAATAGCGGGGGAACAAGAGACCCAGTACTTC. Protein product: CASSLIAGEQETQYF.

There are many counts of this clonotype. The V call is TRBV10-3, the J call TRBJ2-2; no firm D call. The CDR3 length is 16 residues. The V gene's germline CDR1 is ENHRY and CDR2 SYGVKD. The V end lost 0 bases, the J end lost 2 bases, and 10 bases lay between the germline ends. The CDR3 is CAISESNRRNTGELFF. For the CDR3, the DNA is TGTGCCATCAGTGAGTCGAACAGAAGAAACACCGGGGAGCTGTTTTTT.

At least ten counts were recorded for this clonotype. The chain links TRBV6-5 to TRBJ1-1; TRBD1 matches 10 bases. The J segment lost 11 bases and the V segment lost 2 bases, leaving 8 bases of the junction unmatched. The CDR3 runs 14 residues. Per the germline V gene, CDR1 is MNHEY and CDR2 is SVGAGI. CDR3 loop: CASSYETGGARAFF. Written as DNA, the CDR3 is TGTGCCAGCAGTTACGAGACAGGGGGCGCGCGGGCTTTCTTT.

The rearrangement links TRBV5-1 to TRBJ2-1, with TRBD1 identical over 11 bases. Looked up from germline, CDR1 is SGHRS and CDR2 is YFSETQ. CDR3 length: 16 amino acids. The J segment lost 0 bases and the V segment lost 5 bases, leaving 4 bases of the junction unmatched. The CDR3 DNA reads as TGCGCCAGCAGGATAGGGACAGGGGGCTCCTACAATGAGCAGTTCTTC. It encodes CASRIGTGGSYNEQFF.

This clonotype was seen at least ten times. This chain links TRBV6-1 with TRBJ2-6; D might be TRBD1 (5 bases). This CDR3 is built from 14 residues. Looked up from germline, CDR1 is MNHNS and CDR2 is SASEGT. Trimming cost V 8 bases and J 2 bases, with 10 bases left between them. As DNA, the CDR3 is TGTGCCAGCGGTCAGGGCACTGGGGCCAACGTCCTGACTTTC. Protein sequence: CASGQGTGANVLTF.

This clonotype occurred many times. The chain couples TRBV5-1 to TRBJ2-7; 9 nucleotides match TRBD1. J lost 3 bases, V lost 3 bases, and 7 bases had no gene match. Germline V lookup: CDR1 SGHRS, CDR2 YFSETQ. The CDR3 contains 15 residues. The CDR3 DNA sequence: TGCGCCAGCAGCTCCGCCGGGACAGGGAACTACGAGCAGTACTTC. It yields the protein CASSSAGTGNYEQYF.

To note about this clonotype: This may come from a read error, since a much larger clone is one base off. The DNA of the CDR3 is TGTGCCACCAACCCCGGGGCAGGGGCTCCTCGAAGCTCCTACGAGCAGTACTTC. As protein: CATNPGAGAPRSSYEQYF. The chain uses TRBV27 and TRBJ2-7, with D possibly TRBD1 on 6 matching bases. This CDR3 has 18 residues. V gave up 10 bases and J gave up 0 bases, with 28 bases separating them. The germline gives CDR1 MNHEY, CDR2 SMNVEV (reference sequence).

This clonotype has ten or more counts. V and J are TRBV20-1 and TRBJ1-1; possibly TRBD1 for D (5 bases). Trimming took off 5 bases at V and 3 bases at J, with 16 bases between the two ends. This CDR3 spans 14 amino acids. CDR1 and CDR2 (germline): DFQATT, SNEGSKA (reference sequence). In DNA, the CDR3 is TGCAGTGCTCCGTCGACGGGAGGGGACACTGAAGCTTTCTTT. Protein sequence: CSAPSTGGDTEAFF.

The chain couples TRBV4-1 to TRBJ1-2; 8 bases fit TRBD1. J gave up 8 bases and V 0 bases, and 5 bases lay outside the gene matches. Germline CDR1 and CDR2: MGHRA and YSYEKL. This CDR3 has 14 amino acids. The CDR3 nucleotides are TGCGCCAGCAGCCAAGATACCAGGGGGCGAGGCTACACCTTC. Its translation is CASSQDTRGRGYTF.

This clonotype was recorded at least ten times. This chain joins TRBV28 and TRBJ2-3; weak D call: TRBD1 (5 bases). This CDR3 contains 16 residues. Per germline, CDR1 MDHEN and CDR2 SYDVKM. V was pared by 1 base and J by 1 base, with 12 bases between. The CDR3 DNA reads as TGTGCCAGCAGTTTATTTGCAGGGATGGGCACAGATACGCAGTATTTT. The encoded protein is CASSLFAGMGTDTQYF. The full variable domain, rest sourced from reference TRBV28 and TRBJ2-3, is DVKVTQSSRYLVKRTGEKVFLECVQDMDHENMFWYRQDPGLGLRLIYFSYDVKMKEKGDIPEGYSVSREKKERFSLILESASTNQTSMYLCASSLFAGMGTDTQYFGPGTRLTVL.

CDR3 in DNA: TGTGCCAGCAGCCAAGTTCAGCCTTGGGCACCCCTCCACTTT. It specifies CASSQVQPWAPLHF. This chain links TRBV3-1 with TRBJ1-6; no reliable D call. This CDR3 is built from 14 residues. In germline, CDR1 is LGHDT, CDR2 YNNKEL (reference sequence). The V end lost 1 base, the J end lost 11 bases, and 12 bases lay between the germline ends.

This clonotype was detected a few times. The rearrangement uses TRBV5-6 and TRBJ2-7; D is uncertain. In germline, CDR1 is SGHDT, CDR2 YYEEEE. The CDR3 is 13 amino acids. The ends were cut back, 2 bases at V and 2 bases at J, with 8 bases in the middle. The DNA for the CDR3 is TGTGCCAGCAGCTTTTGGCTTACCTACGAGCAGTACTTC. Translated, it gives CASSFWLTYEQYF.

Of note for this clonotype: The junction shows a germline mismatch at one end, possibly a read error. The chain is built from TRBV29-1 and TRBJ2-1, with 8 bases matching TRBD2. The CDR3 has 13 residues. Per germline, CDR1 SQVTM and CDR2 ANQGSEA. The CDR3 DNA sequence: TGCGGCGTGAGGGACTACGGGAGGGATGAGCAGTTCTTC. This sequence encodes CGVRDYGRDEQFF.

In this sample, this clonotype turned up many times. The chain has TRBV28 and TRBJ2-1; D could derive from TRBD1 or TRBD2 (5 bases each). Germline loops: CDR1 MDHEN, CDR2 SYDVKM. This CDR3 contains 16 residues. Trimming shortened V by 4 bases and J by 2 bases, and 15 bases separated the two germline ends. CDR3 DNA: TGTGCCAGCAGTTCCCCCCCGGGACCAGCCTACAATGAGCAGTTCTTC. This gives the protein CASSSPPGPAYNEQFF.

This clonotype has just a few counts. CDR3 nucleotide sequence: TGTGCCAGCAGTTACTCTGAAGGGGATCTGTCCTACAATGAGCAGTTCTTC. This encodes CASSYSEGDLSYNEQFF. The V gene is TRBV6-5, the J gene TRBJ2-1; a weak D match, TRBD1 (5 bases). CDR1 is MNHEY, CDR2 SVGAGI, per germline. The length of the CDR3 is 17 residues. Trimming removed 0 bases from V and 1 base from J, with 13 bases in between.

This clonotype came up a few times. The chain combines TRBV10-3 with TRBJ1-1, with a possible D match to TRBD1 (5 bases). This CDR3 comprises 15 residues. From germline, CDR1 is ENHRY and CDR2 SYGVKD. The V gene lost 2 bases and the J gene lost 4 bases, with 14 bases spanning the gap. The CDR3 DNA reads as TGTGCCATCAGTGAGCACCAGGGAGTAAGCACTGAAGCTTTCTTT. Amino acids: CAISEHQGVSTEAFF.

The sample holds a few counts of this clonotype. The chain recombines TRBV28 with TRBJ2-3; weak D call: TRBD1 (6 bases). The CDR3 sequence is 16 residues long. CDR1 and CDR2 from the germline V gene are MDHEN and SYDVKM. The ends were cut back, 4 bases at V and 3 bases at J, with 17 bases in the middle. The DNA of the CDR3 is TGTGCCAGCAGTTCCCCCGGGGCAGGGGATACAGATACGCAGTATTTT. It codes for CASSSPGAGDTDTQYF. The full variable domain, in which reference TRBV28 and TRBJ2-3 provide the parts outside the CDR3, is DVKVTQSSRYLVKRTGEKVFLECVQDMDHENMFWYRQDPGLGLRLIYFSYDVKMKEKGDIPEGYSVSREKKERFSLILESASTNQTSMYLCASSSPGAGDTDTQYFGPGTRLTVL.

This clonotype was counted between two and nine times. The chain is built from TRBV11-3 and TRBJ2-2, with TRBD2 matching 9 bases. The junction had 12 bases not matched to a gene; V was cut back by 0 bases and J by 7 bases. The V gene's germline CDR1 is SGHNT and CDR2 YENEEA. CDR3 size: 18 residues. Here the CDR3 DNA reads TGTGCCAGCAGCTTAGATGAGCCCCAGCGGGAGGAATACGGGGAGCTGTTTTTT. Its translation is CASSLDEPQREEYGELFF. The entire variable domain, with the rest obtained from reference TRBV11-3 and TRBJ2-2, is as follows: EAGVVQSPRYKIIEKKQPVAFWCNPISGHNTLYWYLQNLGQGPELLIRYENEEAVDDSQLPKDRFSAERLKGVDSTLKIQPAELGDSAVYLCASSLDEPQREEYGELFFGEGSRLTVL.

The V and J genes are TRBV27 and TRBJ2-1; D uncertain. The CDR3 length is 14 residues. Germline CDR1 and CDR2: MNHEY and SMNVEV (reference sequence). V was pared by 6 bases and J by 9 bases, with 18 bases between. DNA for the CDR3: TGTGCCAGCAGCCCCGGGCCCTCCCCCCGTGAGCAGTTCTTC. It codes for CASSPGPSPREQFF.

Many counts were recorded for this clonotype. This rearrangement joins TRBV7-3 to TRBJ2-7; tentative D call: TRBD2 (5 bases). The V end was cut by 5 bases, the J end by 1 base, with 12 bases between. Germline CDR1 reads SGHTA; CDR2 reads FQGTGA. The CDR3 spans 14 residues. This CDR3 reads CASSEGPGSYEQYF. In nucleotides, the CDR3 is TGTGCCAGCAGCGAGGGTCCGGGTTCCTACGAGCAGTACTTC.

This clonotype was counted only a few times. The CDR3 DNA reads TGTGCCAGCAGTGAATTTGGACTAGCGGGAGACAATGAGCAGTTCTTC. Translating it yields CASSEFGLAGDNEQFF. The chain has TRBV25-1 and TRBJ2-1; 13 bases match TRBD2. CDR1 is MGHDK, CDR2 SYGVNS, per germline. The ends lost 1 base at V and 5 bases at J; junction bases unmatched: 2. This CDR3 has 16 residues. Full variable domain (rest looked up from reference TRBV25-1 and TRBJ2-1): EADIYQTPRYLVIGTGKKITLECSQTMGHDKMYWYQQDPGMELHLIHYSYGVNSTEKGDLSSESTVSRIRTEHFPLTLESARPSHTSQYLCASSEFGLAGDNEQFFGPGTRLTVL.